This TCR beta chain came from a study of cytomegalovirus exposure and HLA in healthy donors. Germline V gives CDR1 SGHVS, CDR2 FNYEAQ. CDR3 length: 14 amino acids. V was trimmed by 2 bases and J by 1 base, leaving 8 bases between them. Profiling relied on immunoSEQ multiplex PCR, and the TCRdb table lists in-frame clones only, not all of them. The sample consists of some 240,000 clones, around 85% of them appearing once. The sequenced material came from PBMCs. The chain joins TRBV7-6 to TRBJ2-5; TRBD1 is a possible D gene (6 bases). This TCR came from a woman aged 25 to 39 in good health and CMV-seropositive. CDR3 loop: CASSLRGFQETQYF. The CDR3 DNA reads as TGTGCCAGCAGCTTAAGGGGGTTCCAAGAGACCCAGTACTTC.